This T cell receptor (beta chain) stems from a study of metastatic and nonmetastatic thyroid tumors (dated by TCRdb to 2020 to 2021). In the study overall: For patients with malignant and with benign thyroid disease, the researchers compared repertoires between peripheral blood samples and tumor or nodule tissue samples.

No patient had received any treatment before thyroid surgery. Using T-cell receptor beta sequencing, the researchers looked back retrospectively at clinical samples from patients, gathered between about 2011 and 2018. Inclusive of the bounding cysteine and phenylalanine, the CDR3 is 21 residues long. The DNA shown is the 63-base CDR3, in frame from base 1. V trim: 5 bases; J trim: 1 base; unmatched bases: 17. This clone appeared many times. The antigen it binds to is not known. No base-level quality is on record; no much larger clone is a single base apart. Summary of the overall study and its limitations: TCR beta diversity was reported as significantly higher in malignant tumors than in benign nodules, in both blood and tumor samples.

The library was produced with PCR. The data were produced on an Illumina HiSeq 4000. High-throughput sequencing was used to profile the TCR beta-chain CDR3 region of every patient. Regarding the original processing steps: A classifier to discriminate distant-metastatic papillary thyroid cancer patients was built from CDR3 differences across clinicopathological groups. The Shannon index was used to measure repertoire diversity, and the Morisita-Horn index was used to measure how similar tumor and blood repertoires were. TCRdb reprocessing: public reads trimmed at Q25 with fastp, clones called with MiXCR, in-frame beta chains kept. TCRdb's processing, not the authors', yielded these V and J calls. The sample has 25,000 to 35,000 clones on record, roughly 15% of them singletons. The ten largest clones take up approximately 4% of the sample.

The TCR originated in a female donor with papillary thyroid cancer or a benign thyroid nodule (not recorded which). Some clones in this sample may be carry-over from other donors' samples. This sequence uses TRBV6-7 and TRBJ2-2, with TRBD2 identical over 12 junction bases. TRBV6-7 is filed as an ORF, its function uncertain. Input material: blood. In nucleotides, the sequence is TGTGCCAGCAGTCATAAAGGACTAGCGGGATTCTTGAGGTTGAACACCGGGGAGCTGTTTTTT. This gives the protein CASSHKGLAGFLRLNTGELFF.